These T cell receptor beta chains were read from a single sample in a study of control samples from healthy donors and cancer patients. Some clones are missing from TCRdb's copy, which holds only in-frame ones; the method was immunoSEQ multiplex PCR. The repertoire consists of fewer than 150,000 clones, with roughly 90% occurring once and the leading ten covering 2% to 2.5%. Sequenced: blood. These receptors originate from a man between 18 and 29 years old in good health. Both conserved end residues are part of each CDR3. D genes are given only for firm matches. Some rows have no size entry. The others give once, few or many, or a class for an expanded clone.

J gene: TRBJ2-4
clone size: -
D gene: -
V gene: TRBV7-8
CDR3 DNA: TGTGCCAGCTATCGGGACCCGGGCATTCAGTACTTC
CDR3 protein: CASYRDPGIQYF

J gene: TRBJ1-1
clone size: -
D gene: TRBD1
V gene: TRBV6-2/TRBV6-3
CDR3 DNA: TGTGCCAGCAGCGGACAGGGGCGGGCTTTCTTT
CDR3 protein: CASSGQGRAFF

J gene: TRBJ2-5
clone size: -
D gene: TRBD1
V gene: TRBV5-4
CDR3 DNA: TGTGCCAGCAGCTTAGGGACAGGGGGAGAGACCCAGTACTTC
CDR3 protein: CASSLGTGGETQYF

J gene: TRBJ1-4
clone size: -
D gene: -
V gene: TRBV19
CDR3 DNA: TGTGCCAGTAGCGACTCCGGGACTCGAACTAATGAAAAACTGTTTTTT
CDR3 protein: CASSDSGTRTNEKLFF

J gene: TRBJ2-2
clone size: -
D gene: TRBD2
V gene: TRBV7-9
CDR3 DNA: TGTGCCAGCAGCCACCCTCGATTCTCTACTAGCGGAAACACCGGGGAGCTGTTTTTT
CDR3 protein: CASSHPRFSTSGNTGELFF

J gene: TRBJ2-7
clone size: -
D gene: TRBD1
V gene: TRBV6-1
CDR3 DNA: TGTGCCAGCAGTGAAGCTGGGACAGGGGCCTACGAGCAGTACTTC
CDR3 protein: CASSEAGTGAYEQYF

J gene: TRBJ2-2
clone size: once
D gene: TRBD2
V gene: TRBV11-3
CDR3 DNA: TGTGCCAGCAGCTTCCCCTGGGGCGGGAGGAACACCGGGGAGCTGTTTTTT
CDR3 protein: CASSFPWGGRNTGELFF

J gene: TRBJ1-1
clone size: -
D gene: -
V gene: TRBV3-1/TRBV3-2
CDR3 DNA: TGTGCCAGCAGCCAAGTTGGGGGCGAGGGGACTGAAGCTTTCTTT
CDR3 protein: CASSQVGGEGTEAFF

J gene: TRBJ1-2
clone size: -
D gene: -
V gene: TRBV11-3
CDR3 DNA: TGTGCCAGCAGCGCCGGAACGGGGGTGTCGGGAATACGTACGCCCTACACCTTC
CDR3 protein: CASSAGTGVSGIRTPYTF

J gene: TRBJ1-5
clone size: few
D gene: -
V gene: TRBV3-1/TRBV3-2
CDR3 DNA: TGTGCCAGCAGCCACCGAGGGGATCAGCCCCAGCATTTT
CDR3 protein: CASSHRGDQPQHF

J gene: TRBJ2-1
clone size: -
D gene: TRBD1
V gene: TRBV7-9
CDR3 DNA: TGTGCCAGCAGCCAAGGACAGGGGGCCCGTCGTGAGCAGTTCTTC
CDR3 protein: CASSQGQGARREQFF

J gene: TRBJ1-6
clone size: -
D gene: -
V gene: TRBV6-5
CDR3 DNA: TGTGCCAGCAGTTACATGGGTTCACCCCTCCACTTT
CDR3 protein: CASSYMGSPLHF

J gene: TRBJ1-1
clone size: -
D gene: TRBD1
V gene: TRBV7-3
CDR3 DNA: TGTGCCAGCAGCTTAGACGCAGGGGGCGTCACTGAAGCTTTCTTT
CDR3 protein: CASSLDAGGVTEAFF

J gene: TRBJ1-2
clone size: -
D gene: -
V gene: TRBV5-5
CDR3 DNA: TGTGCCAGCAGCTTGGAATTGGGACGACTCTATGGCTACACCTTC
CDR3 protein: CASSLELGRLYGYTF

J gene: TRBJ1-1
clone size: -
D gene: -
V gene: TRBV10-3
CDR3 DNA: TGTGCCATCGGCGGGGGGGCAGGGAACACTGAAGCTTTCTTT
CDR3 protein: CAIGGGAGNTEAFF

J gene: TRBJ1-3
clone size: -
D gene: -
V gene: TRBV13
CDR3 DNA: TGTGCCAGCAGCTTAAAACAGCTCTACTCTGGAAACACCATATATTTT
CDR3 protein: CASSLKQLYSGNTIYF

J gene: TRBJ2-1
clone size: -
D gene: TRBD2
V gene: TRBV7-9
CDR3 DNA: TGTGCCAGCAGCTTTCGAACTAGCGGGGGGGATAATGAGCAGTTCTTC
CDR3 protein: CASSFRTSGGDNEQFF

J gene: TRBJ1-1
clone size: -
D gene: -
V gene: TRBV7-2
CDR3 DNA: TGTGCCAGCAGCTCTACAGGCAACACTGAAGCTTTCTTT
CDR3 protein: CASSSTGNTEAFF

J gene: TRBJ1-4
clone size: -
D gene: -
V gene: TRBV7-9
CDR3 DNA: TGTGCCAGCAGCTTAGTGAGAAGGGGTAATGAAAAACTGTTTTTT
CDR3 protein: CASSLVRRGNEKLFF

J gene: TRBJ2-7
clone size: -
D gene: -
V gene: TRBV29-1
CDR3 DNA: TGCAGCGTTGCAGGGAGCTCCTACGAGCAGTACTTC
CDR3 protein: CSVAGSSYEQYF

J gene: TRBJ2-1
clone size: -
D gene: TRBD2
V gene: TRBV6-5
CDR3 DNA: TGTGCCAGCAGCCACGCGGGGGGGCTCAATGAGCAGTTCTTC
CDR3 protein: CASSHAGGLNEQFF

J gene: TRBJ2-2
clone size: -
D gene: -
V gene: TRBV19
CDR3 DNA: TGTGCCAGTAGTATCGCCGGGACATCCAACACCGGGGAGCTGTTTTTT
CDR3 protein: CASSIAGTSNTGELFF

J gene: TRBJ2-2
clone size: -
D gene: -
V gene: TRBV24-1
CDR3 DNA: TGTGCCACCAGTGACCTAATCCCAGGGAACACCGGGGAGCTGTTTTTT
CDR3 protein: CATSDLIPGNTGELFF

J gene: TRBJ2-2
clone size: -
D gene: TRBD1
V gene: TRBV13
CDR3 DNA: TGTGCCAGCAGCGTACCGGGACAGGGCGTCGGGGAGCTGTTTTTT
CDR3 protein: CASSVPGQGVGELFF

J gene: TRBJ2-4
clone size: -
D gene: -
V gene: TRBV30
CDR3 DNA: TGTGCCTGGAGTGGGGAGTTATTTTTAGCCAAAAACATTCAGTACTTC
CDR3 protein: CAWSGELFLAKNIQYF

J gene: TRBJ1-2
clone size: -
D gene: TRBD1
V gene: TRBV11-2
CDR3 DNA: TGTGCCAGCAGCCCTGGACAGGCTAACTATGGCTACACCTTC
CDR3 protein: CASSPGQANYGYTF

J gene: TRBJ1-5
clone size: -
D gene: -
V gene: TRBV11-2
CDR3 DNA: TGTGCCAGCAGCTTATATTTCGGCCAGCCCCAGCATTTT
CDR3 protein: CASSLYFGQPQHF

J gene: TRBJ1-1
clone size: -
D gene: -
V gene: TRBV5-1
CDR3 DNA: TGCGCCAGCAGCCCGGACAGCTACACTGAAGCTTTCTTT
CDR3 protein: CASSPDSYTEAFF

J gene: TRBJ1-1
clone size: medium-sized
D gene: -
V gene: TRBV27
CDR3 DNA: TGTGCCAGCAGTTATGCGGGGTGGACTGAAGCTTTCTTT
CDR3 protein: CASSYAGWTEAFF